Listed here are 5 T cell receptor beta chains from one sample, sequenced in a study of shared clonotypes between healthy human individuals (dated by TCRdb to between 2020 and 2021). Library creation used the immunoSEQ multiplex PCR assay. The table comes from immuneACCESS by way of TCRdb, which keeps in-frame sequences with V and J called. Part of the clones is missing from these tables; in studies checked, under half for an unresolved V gene and the rest for unknown reasons. The sample contains nearly 600,000 clones, 95% to 96% of them found a single time. 0.1% to 0.11% of the sample is in the top ten clones. CD8 naive samples were obtained by positive selection for CCR7 among CD45RO-negative cells, yielding a CD45RA+CCR7+ population from which TemRA cells were excluded. Sequenced input: naive CD8+ T cells sorted from blood. Interpreted using the paper, the cell subset or site label stands for: CD45RA+CCR7+. These receptors were obtained from a woman aged 25-40 years in good health.

The rearrangement uses TRBV5-4 and TRBJ2-1; the D is unclear. This CDR3 region has 11 residues. V lost 4 bases to trimming and J lost 10 bases, with 9 bases between them. The V gene's germline CDR1 is SGHNT and CDR2 YYREEE (reference sequence). This CDR3 is CASSNTHEQFF. CDR3 bases: TGTGCCAGCAGCAACACTCACGAGCAGTTCTTC.

The chain joins TRBV2 to TRBJ2-7; D not certain. Trimming pared 3 bases from V and 2 bases from J, leaving 11 bases between. The CDR3 contains 14 residues. CDR1 is SNHLY and CDR2 is FYNNEI in the germline V gene. CDR3 DNA: TGTGCCAGCAGTGAGGGATCCGTCCCCTACGAGCAGTACTTC. It encodes CASSEGSVPYEQYF.

For this clone: Distinct nucleotide sequences in the sample also encode this CDR3. The chain carries TRBV4-2 and TRBJ2-7, with 12 bases lining up with TRBD2. The germline gives CDR1 LGHNA, CDR2 YNFKEQ. The CDR3 loop spans 15 amino acids. V dropped 3 bases and J dropped 4; count of bases not matched to a gene: 4. The CDR3 DNA is TGTGCCAGCAGCCAGTCACTAGCGGGAGGATACGAGCAGTACTTC. This codes for CASSQSLAGGYEQYF.

The chain joins TRBV28 to TRBJ2-7; the D gene is possibly TRBD2 (6 bases). This CDR3 contains 14 residues. The V gene lost 5 bases and the J gene lost 6 bases, with 17 bases spanning the gap. CDR1 and CDR2 (germline): MDHEN, SYDVKM. In nucleotides, the CDR3 is TGTGCCAGCAGTCTTCGAGGGTGGGGGGTCGAGCAGTACTTC. It encodes CASSLRGWGVEQYF.

This chain uses TRBV11-2 with TRBJ2-3; 9 nucleotides agree with TRBD2. The CDR3 sequence is 16 residues long. After removal of 5 bases from V and 4 bases from J, the junction contained 10 bases not matched to a gene. CDR1 SGHAT and CDR2 FQNNGV come from the germline V gene. DNA of the CDR3: TGTGCCAGCAGCGCACGACTAGCGGAGGTCCCAGATACGCAGTATTTT. Amino acid sequence: CASSARLAEVPDTQYF. Together with reference TRBV11-2 and TRBJ2-3, the CDR3 gives the full variable domain: EAGVAQSPRYKIIEKRQSVAFWCNPISGHATLYWYQQILGQGPKLLIQFQNNGVVDDSQLPKDRFSAERLKGVDSTLKIQPAKLEDSAVYLCASSARLAEVPDTQYFGPGTRLTVL.